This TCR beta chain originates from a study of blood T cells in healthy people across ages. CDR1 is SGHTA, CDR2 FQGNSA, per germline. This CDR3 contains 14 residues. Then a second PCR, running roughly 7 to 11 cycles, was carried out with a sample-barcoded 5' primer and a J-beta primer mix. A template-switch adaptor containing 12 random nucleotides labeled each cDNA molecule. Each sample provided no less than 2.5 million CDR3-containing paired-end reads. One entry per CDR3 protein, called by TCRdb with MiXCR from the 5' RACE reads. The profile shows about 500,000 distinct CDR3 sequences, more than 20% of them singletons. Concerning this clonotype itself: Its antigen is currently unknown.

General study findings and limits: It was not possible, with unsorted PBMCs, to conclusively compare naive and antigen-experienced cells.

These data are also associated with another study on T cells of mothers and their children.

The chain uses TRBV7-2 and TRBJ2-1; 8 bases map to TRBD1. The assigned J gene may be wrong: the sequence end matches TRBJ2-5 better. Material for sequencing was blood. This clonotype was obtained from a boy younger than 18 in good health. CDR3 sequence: CASSLGTGTKTQYF. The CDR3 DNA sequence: TGTGCCAGCAGCTTAGGGACAGGGACGAAGACCCAGTACTTC.